The 4 T cell receptor beta chains below were found in one sample sequenced in a study of T cells after yellow fever vaccination (dated by TCRdb to between 2017 and 2020). The sample's treatment or condition label, in plain terms: live attenuated yellow fever vaccine strain. Library prep was done by 5' RACE. The data were produced on an Illumina HiSeq 2500. TCRdb applied fastp at Q25 and MiXCR to the public reads, then kept only in-frame beta chains. CDR3 protein sequences are deduplicated, and each keeps its most common genes and DNA. The sample table contains 150,000 to 200,000 distinct CDR3 sequences; only one count was recorded for about 6% of them. Clones ranked in the top ten supply about 2.7% of the sample. Sequenced here: CD4+ T cells sorted from PBMCs, sampled on the day of the first yellow fever vaccination. These TCRs come from a man between 18 and 35 years old who received the YFV17D yellow fever vaccine.

The chain carries TRBV7-2 and TRBJ2-6, with TRBD1 matching over 7 bases. The V gene's germline CDR1 is SGHTA and CDR2 FQGNSA. CDR3 length equals 16 residues. After removal of 1 base from V and 5 bases from J, the junction contained 5 bases not matched to a gene. The chain's CDR3 is CASSLGGGVRANVLTF. The CDR3 DNA is TGTGCCAGCAGCTTAGGAGGGGGCGTAAGGGCCAACGTCCTGACTTTC. Complete variable domain (other parts from reference TRBV7-2 and TRBJ2-6): GAGVSQSPSNKVTEKGKDVELRCDPISGHTALYWYRQSLGQGLEFLIYFQGNSAPDKSGLPSDRFSAERTGGSVSTLTIQRTQQEDSAVYLCASSLGGGVRANVLTFGAGSRLTVL.

This clonotype was found a few times. This sequence joins TRBV7-9 and TRBJ2-5, with D perhaps TRBD1 (6 bases). This CDR3 comprises 14 residues. Trimming pared 5 bases from V and 0 bases from J, leaving 10 bases between. Germline V gives CDR1 SEHNR, CDR2 FQNEAQ (reference sequence). For the CDR3, the DNA is TGTGCCAGCAGCAGGCGACAGGACCAAGAGACCCAGTACTTC. Translated, it gives CASSRRQDQETQYF. Complete variable domain (other parts from reference TRBV7-9 and TRBJ2-5): DTGVSQNPRHKITKRGQNVTFRCDPISEHNRLYWYRQTLGQGPEFLTYFQNEAQLEKSRLLSDRFSAERPKGSFSTLEIQRTEQGDSAMYLCASSRRQDQETQYFGPGTRLLVL.

This clonotype was seen repeatedly, ten times or more. V is TRBV6-5 and J is TRBJ2-5; TRBD2 matches at 7 bases. In germline, CDR1 is MNHEY, CDR2 SVGAGI. The CDR3 runs to 16 residues. Trimming cost V 0 bases and J 5 bases; bases outside gene matches: 9. As DNA, the CDR3 is TGTGCCAGCAGTTACTCGGGGGGGGTTGCGTTCGAGACCCAGTACTTC. Translation: CASSYSGGVAFETQYF.

J is TRBJ1-2 and V is TRBV7-9; no firm D call. V gave up 0 bases and J gave up 7 bases, with 12 bases separating them. The germline V gene has CDR1 SEHNR and CDR2 FQNEAQ (reference sequence). The CDR3 totals 14 residues. DNA of the CDR3: TGTGCCAGCAGCTTAGCGAAATTCGCCTCTGGCTACACCTTC. As protein: CASSLAKFASGYTF.